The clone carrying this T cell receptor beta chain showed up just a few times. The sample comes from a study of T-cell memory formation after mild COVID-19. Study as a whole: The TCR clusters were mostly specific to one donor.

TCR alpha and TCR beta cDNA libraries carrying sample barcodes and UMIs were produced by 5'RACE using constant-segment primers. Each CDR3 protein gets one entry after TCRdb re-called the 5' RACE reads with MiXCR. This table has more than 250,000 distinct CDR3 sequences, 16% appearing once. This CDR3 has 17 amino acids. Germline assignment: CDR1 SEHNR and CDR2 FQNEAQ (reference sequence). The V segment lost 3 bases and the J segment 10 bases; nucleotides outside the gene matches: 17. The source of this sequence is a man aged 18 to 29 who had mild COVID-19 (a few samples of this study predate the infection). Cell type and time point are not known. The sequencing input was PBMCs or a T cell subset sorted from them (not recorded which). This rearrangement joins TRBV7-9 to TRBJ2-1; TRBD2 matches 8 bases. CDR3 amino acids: CASSFLGRVSGEEEQFF. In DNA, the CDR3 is TGTGCCAGCAGCTTTCTGGGGCGTGTTAGCGGGGAAGAGGAGCAGTTCTTC.